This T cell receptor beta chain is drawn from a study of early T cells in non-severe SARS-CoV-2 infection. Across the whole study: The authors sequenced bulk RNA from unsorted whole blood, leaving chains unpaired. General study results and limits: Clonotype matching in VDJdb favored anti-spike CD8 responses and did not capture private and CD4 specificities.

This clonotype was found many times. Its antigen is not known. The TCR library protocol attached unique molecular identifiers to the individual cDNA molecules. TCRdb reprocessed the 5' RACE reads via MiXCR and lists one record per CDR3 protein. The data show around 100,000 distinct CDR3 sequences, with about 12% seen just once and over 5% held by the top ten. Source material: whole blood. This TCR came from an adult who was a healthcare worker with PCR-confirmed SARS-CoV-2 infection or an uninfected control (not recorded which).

CDR3 DNA sequence: TGCAGCGTTATGAGCTACAGGTTCACAAACACTGAAGCTTTCTTT. Encoded protein: CSVMSYRFTNTEAFF. V is TRBV29-1 and J is TRBJ1-1, with a weak D call TRBD1 (5 bases). V lost 5 bases and J lost 2, with 18 bases in between. The CDR3 sequence is 15 residues long. Germline-derived CDR1 and CDR2 are SQVTM and ANQGSEA.